This record concerns one TCR beta chain sequence. Its antigen is not identified. TCRdb re-analysed the 5' RACE reads in MiXCR, keeping a single row per CDR3 protein. Of about 220,000 distinct CDR3 sequences in the sample, around 8.1% were seen once. The sample belongs to a study of identical twins. Germline V gene sequence: CDR1 MNHEY, CDR2 SVGAGI. V was pared by 4 bases and J by 0 bases, with 8 bases of the junction left unmatched. The CDR3 runs 16 residues. Healthy Caucasians supplied all donations. The study's findings and limits: For zero-insertion analyses, partial confounding could come from invariant MAIT and iNKT cells. While abundant cord blood beta clonotypes carried fewer insertions, memory repertoires showed no such pattern. Beta out-of-frame twin sharing showed a weaker excess.

The same sample was also studied in work on yellow fever vaccine responses in identical twins.

The V call is TRBV6-5, the J call TRBJ2-7, with 8 bases identical to TRBD2. The sample consisted of memory (CD45RO+) T cells sorted from blood. This TCR was sampled from a woman aged 18-29 years in good health. The CDR3 sequence is CASSSDGLAGSYEQYF. In nucleotides, the CDR3 is TGTGCCAGCAGTTCCGATGGACTAGCAGGCTCCTACGAGCAGTACTTC.